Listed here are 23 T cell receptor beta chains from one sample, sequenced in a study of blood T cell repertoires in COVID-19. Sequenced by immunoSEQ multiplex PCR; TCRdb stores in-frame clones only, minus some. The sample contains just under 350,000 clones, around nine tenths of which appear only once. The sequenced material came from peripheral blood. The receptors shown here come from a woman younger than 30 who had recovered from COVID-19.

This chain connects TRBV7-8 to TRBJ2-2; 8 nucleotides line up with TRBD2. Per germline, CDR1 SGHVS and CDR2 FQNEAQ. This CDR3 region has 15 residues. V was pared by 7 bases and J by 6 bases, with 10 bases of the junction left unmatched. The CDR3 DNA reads TGTGCCAGCACCACGAGTAGCGGGAATGCCGGGGAGCTGTTTTTT. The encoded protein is CASTTSSGNAGELFF.

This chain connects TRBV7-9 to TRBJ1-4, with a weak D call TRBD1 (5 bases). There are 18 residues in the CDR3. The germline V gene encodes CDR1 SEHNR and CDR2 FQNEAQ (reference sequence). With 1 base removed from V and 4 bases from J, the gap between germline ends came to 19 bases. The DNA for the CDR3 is TGTGCCAGCAGCTTAGGTCGAGACAGCCGACGCTTTAATGAAAAACTGTTTTTT. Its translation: CASSLGRDSRRFNEKLFF.

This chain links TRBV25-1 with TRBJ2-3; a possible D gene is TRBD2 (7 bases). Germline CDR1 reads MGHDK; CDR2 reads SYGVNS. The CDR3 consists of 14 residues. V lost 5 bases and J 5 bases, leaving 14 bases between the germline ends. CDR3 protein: CASSKGGGVDTQYF. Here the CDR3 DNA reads TGTGCCAGCAGTAAGGGGGGGGGCGTAGATACGCAGTATTTT.

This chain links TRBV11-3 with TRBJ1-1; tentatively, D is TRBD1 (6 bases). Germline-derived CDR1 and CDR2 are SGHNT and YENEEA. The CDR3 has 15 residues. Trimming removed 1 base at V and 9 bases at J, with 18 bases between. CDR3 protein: CASSLGGGWPGQAFF. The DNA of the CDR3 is TGTGCCAGCAGCTTAGGTGGGGGCTGGCCTGGGCAAGCTTTCTTT.

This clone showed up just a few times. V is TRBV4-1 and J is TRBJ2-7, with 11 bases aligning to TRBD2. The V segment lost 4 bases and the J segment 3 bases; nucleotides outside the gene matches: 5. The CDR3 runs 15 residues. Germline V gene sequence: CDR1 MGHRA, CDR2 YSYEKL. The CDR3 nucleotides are TGCGCCAGCAGCCTCGGGACTAGCGGCTTCTACGAGCAGTACGTC. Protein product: CASSLGTSGFYEQYV.

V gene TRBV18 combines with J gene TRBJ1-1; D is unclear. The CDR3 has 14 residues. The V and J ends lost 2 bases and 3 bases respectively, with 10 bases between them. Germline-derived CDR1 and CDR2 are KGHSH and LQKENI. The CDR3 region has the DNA TGTGCCAGCTCACCAGAGGGAGCGGACACTGAAGCTTTCTTT. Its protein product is CASSPEGADTEAFF.

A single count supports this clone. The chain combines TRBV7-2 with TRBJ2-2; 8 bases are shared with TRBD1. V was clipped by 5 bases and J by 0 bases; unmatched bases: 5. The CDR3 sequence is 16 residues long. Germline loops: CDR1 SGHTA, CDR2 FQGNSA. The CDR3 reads CASSVQGGANTGELFF. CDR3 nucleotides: TGTGCCAGCAGCGTACAGGGGGGCGCGAACACCGGGGAGCTGTTTTTT.

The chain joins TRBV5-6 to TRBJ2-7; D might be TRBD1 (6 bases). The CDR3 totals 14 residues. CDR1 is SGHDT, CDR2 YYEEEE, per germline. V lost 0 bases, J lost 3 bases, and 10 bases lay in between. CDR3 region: CASSLDPDSYEQYV. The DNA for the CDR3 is TGTGCCAGCAGCTTGGATCCGGACAGCTACGAGCAGTACGTC.

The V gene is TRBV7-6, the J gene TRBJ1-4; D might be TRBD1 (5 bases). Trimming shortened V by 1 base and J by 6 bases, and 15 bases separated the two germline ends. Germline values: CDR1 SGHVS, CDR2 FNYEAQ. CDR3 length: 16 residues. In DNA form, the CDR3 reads TGTGCCAGCAGCTTAGGTGAAGGGGTTGGGGATGAAAAACTGTTTTTT. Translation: CASSLGEGVGDEKLFF.

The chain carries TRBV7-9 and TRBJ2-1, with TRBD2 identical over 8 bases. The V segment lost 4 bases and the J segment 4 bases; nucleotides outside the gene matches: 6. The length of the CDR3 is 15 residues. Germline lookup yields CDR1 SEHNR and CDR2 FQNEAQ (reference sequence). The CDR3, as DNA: TGTGCCAGCAGCTCTCCGGGACTAGTATACAATGAGCAGTTCTTC. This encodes CASSSPGLVYNEQFF.

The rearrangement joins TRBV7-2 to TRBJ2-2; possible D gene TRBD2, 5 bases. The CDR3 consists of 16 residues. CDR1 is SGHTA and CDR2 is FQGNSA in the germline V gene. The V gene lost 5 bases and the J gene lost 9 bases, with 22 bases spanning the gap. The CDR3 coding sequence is TGTGCCAGCAGCCCCCGGATAGGAGGTCAACACCGGGAGCTGTTTTTT. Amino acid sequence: CASSPRIGGQHRELFF.

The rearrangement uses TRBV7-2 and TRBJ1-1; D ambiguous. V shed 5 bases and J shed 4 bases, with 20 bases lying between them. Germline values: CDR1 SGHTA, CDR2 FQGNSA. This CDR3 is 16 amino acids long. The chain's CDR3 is CASSPRAGAVSTEAFF. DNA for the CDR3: TGTGCCAGCAGCCCCCGCGCGGGAGCAGTGAGCACTGAAGCTTTCTTT.

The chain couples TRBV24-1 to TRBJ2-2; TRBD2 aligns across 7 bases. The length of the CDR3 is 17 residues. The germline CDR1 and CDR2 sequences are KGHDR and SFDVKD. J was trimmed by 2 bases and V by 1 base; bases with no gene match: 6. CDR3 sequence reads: CATSDFSREGNTGELFF. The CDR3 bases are TGTGCCACCAGTGATTTCTCGAGGGAGGGCAACACCGGGGAGCTGTTTTTT.

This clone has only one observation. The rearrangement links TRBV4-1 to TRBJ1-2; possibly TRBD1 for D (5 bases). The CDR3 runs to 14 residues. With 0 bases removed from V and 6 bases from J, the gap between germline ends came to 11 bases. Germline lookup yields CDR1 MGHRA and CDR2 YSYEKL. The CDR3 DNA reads TGCGCCAGCAGCCAAGACGGGGGAATCAATGGCTACACCTTC. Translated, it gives CASSQDGGINGYTF.

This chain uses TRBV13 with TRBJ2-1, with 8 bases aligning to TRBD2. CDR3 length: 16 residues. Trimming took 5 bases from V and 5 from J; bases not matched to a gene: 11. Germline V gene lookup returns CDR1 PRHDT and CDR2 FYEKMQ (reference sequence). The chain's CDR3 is CASSAAPSGSHNEQFF. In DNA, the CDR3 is TGTGCCAGCAGCGCAGCGCCTAGCGGGTCCCACAATGAGCAGTTCTTC.

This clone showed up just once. CDR3 nucleotides: TGTGCCAGCAGCCTGGGACTAGCAAGCACAGATACGCAGTATTTT. Protein: CASSLGLASTDTQYF. The chain uses TRBV7-2 and TRBJ2-3; 9 positions match TRBD2. This CDR3 is 15 amino acids long. V dropped 5 bases and J dropped 0; count of bases not matched to a gene: 3. The V gene's germline CDR1 is SGHTA and CDR2 FQGNSA.

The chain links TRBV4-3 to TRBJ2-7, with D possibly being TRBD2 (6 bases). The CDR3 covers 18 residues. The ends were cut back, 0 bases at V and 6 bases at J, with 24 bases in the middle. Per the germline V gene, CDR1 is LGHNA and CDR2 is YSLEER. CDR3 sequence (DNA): TGCGCCAGCAGCCAAGATCCCGGACCTCGTGGGGGGTGGGGCGAGCAGTACGTC. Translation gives CASSQDPGPRGGWGEQYV.

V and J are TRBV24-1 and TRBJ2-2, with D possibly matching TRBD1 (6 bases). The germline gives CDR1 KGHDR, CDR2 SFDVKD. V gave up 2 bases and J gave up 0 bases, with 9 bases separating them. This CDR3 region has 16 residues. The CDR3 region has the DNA TGTGCCACCAGTGATTCCTCAGGGGCGAACACCGGGGAGCTGTTTTTT. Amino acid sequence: CATSDSSGANTGELFF.

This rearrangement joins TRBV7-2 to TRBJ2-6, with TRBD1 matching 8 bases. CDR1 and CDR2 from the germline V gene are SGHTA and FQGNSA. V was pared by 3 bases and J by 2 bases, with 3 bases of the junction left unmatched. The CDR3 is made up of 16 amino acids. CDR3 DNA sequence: TGTGCCAGCAGCTTTATGACAGGGGCTGGGGCCAACGTCCTGACTTTC. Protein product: CASSFMTGAGANVLTF.

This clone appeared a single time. CDR3 loop: CSVERGGRESEAFF. DNA of the CDR3: TGCAGCGTTGAACGGGGGGGCAGGGAGTCTGAAGCTTTCTTT. This rearrangement joins TRBV29-1 to TRBJ1-1; D is perhaps TRBD1 (6 bases). The germline V gene has CDR1 SQVTM and CDR2 ANQGSEA. The length of the CDR3 is 14 residues. Trimming shortened V by 2 bases and J by 6 bases, and 16 bases separated the two germline ends. The full variable domain, in which reference TRBV29-1 and TRBJ1-1 provide the parts outside the CDR3, is SAVISQKPSRDICQRGTSLTIQCQVDSQVTMMFWYRQQPGQSLTLIATANQGSEATYESGFVIDKFPISRPNLTFSTLTVSNMSPEDSSIYLCSVERGGRESEAFFGQGTRLTVV.

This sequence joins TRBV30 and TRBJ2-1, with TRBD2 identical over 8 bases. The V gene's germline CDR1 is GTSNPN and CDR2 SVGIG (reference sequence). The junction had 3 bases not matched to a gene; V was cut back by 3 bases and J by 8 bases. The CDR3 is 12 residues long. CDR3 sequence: CAWSQTSDEQFF. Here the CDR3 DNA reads TGTGCCTGGAGCCAGACTAGCGATGAGCAGTTCTTC.

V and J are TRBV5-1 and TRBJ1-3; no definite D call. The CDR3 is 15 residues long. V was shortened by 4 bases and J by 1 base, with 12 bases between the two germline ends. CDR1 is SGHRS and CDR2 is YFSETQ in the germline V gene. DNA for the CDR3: TGCGCCAGCAGCCCCTTGGACTTTTCTGGAAACACCATATATTTT. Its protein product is CASSPLDFSGNTIYF.

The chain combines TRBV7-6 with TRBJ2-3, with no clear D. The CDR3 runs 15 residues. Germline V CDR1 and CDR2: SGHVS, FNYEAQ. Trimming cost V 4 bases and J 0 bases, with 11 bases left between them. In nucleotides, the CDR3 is TGTGCCAGCAGCTCCCCTTCGTCTAGCACAGATACGCAGTATTTT. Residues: CASSSPSSSTDTQYF.